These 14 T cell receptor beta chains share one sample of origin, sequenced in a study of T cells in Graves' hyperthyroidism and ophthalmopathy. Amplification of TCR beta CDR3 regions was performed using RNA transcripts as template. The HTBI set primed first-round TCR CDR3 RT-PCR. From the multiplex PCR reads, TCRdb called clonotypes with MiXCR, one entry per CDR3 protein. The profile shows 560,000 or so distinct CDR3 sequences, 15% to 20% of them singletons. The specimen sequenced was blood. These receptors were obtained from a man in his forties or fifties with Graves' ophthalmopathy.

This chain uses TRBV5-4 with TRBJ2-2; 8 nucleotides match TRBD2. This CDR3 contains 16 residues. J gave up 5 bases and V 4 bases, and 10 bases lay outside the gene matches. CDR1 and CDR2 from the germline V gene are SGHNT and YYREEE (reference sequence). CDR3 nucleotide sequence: TGTGCCAGCAGCCCCTTAGCGGGACGGCAGACCGGGGAGCTGTTTTTT. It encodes CASSPLAGRQTGELFF.

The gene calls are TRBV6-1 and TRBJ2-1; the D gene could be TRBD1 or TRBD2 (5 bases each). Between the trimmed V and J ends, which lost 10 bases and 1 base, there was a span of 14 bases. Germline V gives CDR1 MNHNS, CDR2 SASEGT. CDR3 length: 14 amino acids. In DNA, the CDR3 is TGTGCCACCTACTTTGGGGGTTCCTACAATGAGCAGTTCTTC. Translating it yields CATYFGGSYNEQFF.

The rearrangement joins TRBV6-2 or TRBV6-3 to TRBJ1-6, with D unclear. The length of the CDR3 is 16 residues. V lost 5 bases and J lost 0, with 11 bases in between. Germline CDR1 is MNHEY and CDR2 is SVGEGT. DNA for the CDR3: TGTGCCAGCAGTCCCCGCCTGAGCTCCTATAATTCACCCCTCCACTTT. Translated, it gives CASSPRLSSYNSPLHF.

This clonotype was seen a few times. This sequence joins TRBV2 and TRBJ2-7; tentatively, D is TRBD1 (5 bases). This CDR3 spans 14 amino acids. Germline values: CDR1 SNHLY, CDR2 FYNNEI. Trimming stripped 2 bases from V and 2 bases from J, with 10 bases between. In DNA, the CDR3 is TGTGCCAGCAGTGAAACCAGGGTACCCTACGAGCAGTACTTC. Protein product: CASSETRVPYEQYF.

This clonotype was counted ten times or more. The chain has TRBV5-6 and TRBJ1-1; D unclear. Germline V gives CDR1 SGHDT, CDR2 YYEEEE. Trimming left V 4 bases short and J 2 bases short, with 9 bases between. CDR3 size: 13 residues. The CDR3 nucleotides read TGTGCCAGCAGCCCCCTGTTTAACACTGAAGCTTTCTTT. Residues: CASSPLFNTEAFF.

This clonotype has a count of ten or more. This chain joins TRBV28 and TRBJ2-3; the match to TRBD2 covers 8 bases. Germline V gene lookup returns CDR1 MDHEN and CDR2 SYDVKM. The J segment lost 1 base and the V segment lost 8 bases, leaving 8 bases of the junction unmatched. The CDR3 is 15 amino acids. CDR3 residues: CASGGAGAGTDTQYF. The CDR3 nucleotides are TGTGCCAGCGGGGGAGCGGGAGCCGGCACAGATACGCAGTATTTT.

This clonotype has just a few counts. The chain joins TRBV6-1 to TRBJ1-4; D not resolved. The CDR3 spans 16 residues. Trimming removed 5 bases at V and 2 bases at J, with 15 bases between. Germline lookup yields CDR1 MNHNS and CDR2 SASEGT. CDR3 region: CASSPGPTQTNEKLFF. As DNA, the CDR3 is TGTGCCAGCAGTCCCGGGCCGACTCAGACTAATGAAAAACTGTTTTTT.

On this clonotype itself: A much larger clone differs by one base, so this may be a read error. The CDR3: CASSGVDRLNYGYIF. CDR3 in DNA: TGTGCCAGCAGTGGTGTGGACAGGTTAAACTATGGCTACATCTTC. The rearrangement uses TRBV2 and TRBJ1-2, with 7 nucleotides matching TRBD1. Germline loops: CDR1 SNHLY, CDR2 FYNNEI. The length of the CDR3 is 15 residues.

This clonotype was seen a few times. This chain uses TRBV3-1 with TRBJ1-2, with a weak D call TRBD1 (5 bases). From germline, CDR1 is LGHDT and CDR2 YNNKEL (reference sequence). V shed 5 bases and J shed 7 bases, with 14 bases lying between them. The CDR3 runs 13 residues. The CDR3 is CASSTDQGSGYTF. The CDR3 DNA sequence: TGTGCCAGCAGCACCGACCAGGGCTCTGGCTACACCTTC.

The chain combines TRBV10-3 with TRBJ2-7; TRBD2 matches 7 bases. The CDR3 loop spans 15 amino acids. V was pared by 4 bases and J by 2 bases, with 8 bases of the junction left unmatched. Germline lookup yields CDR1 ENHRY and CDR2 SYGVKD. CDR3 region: CAISAGQRDTYEQYF. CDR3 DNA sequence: TGTGCCATCAGTGCTGGCCAGCGGGATACCTACGAGCAGTACTTC.

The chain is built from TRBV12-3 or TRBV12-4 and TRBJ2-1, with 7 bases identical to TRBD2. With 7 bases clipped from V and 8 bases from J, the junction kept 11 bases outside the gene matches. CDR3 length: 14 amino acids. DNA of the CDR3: TGTGCCAGCAATCTGACTAGCAGTTACGATGAGCAGTTCTTC. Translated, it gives CASNLTSSYDEQFF.

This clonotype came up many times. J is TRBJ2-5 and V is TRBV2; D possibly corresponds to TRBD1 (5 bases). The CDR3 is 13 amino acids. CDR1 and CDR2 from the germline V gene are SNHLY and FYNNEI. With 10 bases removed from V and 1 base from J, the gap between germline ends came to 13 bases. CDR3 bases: TGTGCCACCACCCGACAGACCCAAGAGACCCAGTACTTC. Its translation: CATTRQTQETQYF.

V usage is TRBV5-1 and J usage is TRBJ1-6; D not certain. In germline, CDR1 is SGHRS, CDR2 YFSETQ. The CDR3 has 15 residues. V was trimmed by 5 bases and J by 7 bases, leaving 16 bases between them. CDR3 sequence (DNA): TGCGCCAGCAGTTACGGTCGCGCGGGGAATTCACCCCTCCACTTT. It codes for CASSYGRAGNSPLHF.

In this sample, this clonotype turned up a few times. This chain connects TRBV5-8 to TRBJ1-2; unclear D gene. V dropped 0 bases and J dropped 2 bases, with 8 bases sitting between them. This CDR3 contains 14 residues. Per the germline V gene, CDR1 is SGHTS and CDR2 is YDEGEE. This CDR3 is CASSLGARNYGYTF. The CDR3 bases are TGTGCCAGCAGCTTGGGGGCCAGAAACTATGGCTACACCTTC.